The text below deals with one T cell receptor beta chain. This record comes from a study of control samples from healthy donors and cancer patients. The protocol was immunoSEQ multiplex PCR, while the TCRdb copy is restricted to in-frame clones and leaves out a portion. Among 85,000 to 95,000 clones listed, almost 85% were seen once. Germline V gene data show CDR1 as MNHEY and CDR2 as SVGAGI. CDR3 length: 15 residues. Unmatched junction bases numbered 13, after V lost 4 bases and J lost 10 bases. The sample was blood. This clonotype was obtained from a woman in her sixties in good health. The V and J genes are TRBV6-5 and TRBJ2-1, with TRBD1 matching over 7 bases. The CDR3 coding sequence is TGTGCCAGCAGTTCAAACAGGGGCCCAAGCAAGGAGCAGTTCTTC. Encoded protein: CASSSNRGPSKEQFF.